The T cell receptor beta chain described here comes from a study of shared clonotypes between healthy human individuals. A single count supports this clone. The repertoire was sequenced with immunoSEQ multiplex PCR; TCRdb's copy has only in-frame clones and lacks some. The sample holds around 500,000 clones; around 80% are singletons and the top ten take 9.5% to 15%. Germline loops: CDR1 WSHSY, CDR2 SAAADI. This CDR3 is 14 amino acids long. Trimming took 8 bases from V and 2 from J; bases not matched to a gene: 7. V is TRBV10-2 and J is TRBJ2-7; TRBD2 matches at 9 bases. This receptor was taken from a woman between 35 and 50 years old in good health. Some clones in this sample may be carry-over from other donors' samples. Sequencing was performed on PBMCs. In DNA form, the CDR3 reads TGCGCCAGCGAGCCTAGCGGGACTGCCTACGAGCAGTACTTC. Translating gives CASEPSGTAYEQYF.